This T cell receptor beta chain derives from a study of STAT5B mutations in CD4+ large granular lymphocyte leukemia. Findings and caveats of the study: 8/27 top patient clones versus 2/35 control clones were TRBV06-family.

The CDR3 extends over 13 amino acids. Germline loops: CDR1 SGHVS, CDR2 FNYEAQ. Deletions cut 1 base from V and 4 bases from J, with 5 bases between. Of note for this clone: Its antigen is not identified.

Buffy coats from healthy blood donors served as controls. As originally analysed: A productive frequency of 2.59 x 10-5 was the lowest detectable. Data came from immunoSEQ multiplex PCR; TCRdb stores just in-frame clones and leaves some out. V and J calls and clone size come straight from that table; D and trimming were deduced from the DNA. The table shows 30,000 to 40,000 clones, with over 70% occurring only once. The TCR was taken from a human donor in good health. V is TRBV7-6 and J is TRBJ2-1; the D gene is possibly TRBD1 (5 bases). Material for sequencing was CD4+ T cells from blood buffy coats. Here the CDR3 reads CASSLDRYNEQFF. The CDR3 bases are TGTGCCAGCAGCTTAGACAGGTACAATGAGCAGTTCTTC.